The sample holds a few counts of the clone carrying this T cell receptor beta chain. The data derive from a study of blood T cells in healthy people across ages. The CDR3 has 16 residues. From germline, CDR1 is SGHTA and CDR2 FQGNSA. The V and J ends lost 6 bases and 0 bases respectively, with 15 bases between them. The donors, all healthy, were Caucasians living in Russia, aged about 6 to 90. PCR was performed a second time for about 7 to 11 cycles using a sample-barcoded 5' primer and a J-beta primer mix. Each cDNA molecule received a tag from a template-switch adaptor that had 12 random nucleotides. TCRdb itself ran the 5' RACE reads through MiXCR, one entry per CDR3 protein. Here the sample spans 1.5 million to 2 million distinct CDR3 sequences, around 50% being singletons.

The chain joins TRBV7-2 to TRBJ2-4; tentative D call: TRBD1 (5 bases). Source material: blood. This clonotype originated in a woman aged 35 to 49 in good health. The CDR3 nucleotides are TGTGCCAGCAGTGTGCTAGGGGATCTAGCCAAAAACATTCAGTACTTC. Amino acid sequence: CASSVLGDLAKNIQYF.